This TCR beta chain emerged from a study of blood T cell repertoires in COVID-19 (dated by TCRdb to between 2020 and 2021). Looking at the study overall: Samples from collaborators originated in the United States, Italy and Spain and spanned both the acute and convalescent phases of COVID-19. The prospective study material was composed of cDNA or gDNA derived from T cells, B-cell-depleted T cells, or PBMCs. The dataset comprised deeply sampled blood TCRbeta repertoires from subjects exposed to, actively infected with, or recovered from COVID-19. The repertoires were made available in a free public database intended to serve as a resource for research on the immune response to SARS-CoV-2. Samples were obtained from the ongoing ImmuneRACE study (first 160 participants) and from approximately 1,200 subjects provided by 6 global collaborators. A de-identified subject ID, COVID-19 status, age in years and sex were almost always included in the sample metadata. Where available, HLA class I and class II types were obtained from metadata supplied by the sample provider rather than from assay-based typing.

This clone was counted once. The antigen it recognizes is unknown. No base quality values were provided; no much bigger clone lies one nucleotide off. TCRbeta CDR3 regions were amplified from genomic DNA by means of the immunoSEQ Assay, a bias-controlled multiplex PCR. The original pipeline was this. Within the assay, amplification of reference gene primers was used to estimate how many nucleated cells each sample contained. To quantify the absolute abundance of each unique TCRbeta CDR3 rearrangement, sequence reads were collapsed and filtered. For each sample, productive Simpson clonality was calculated as the square root of Simpson's diversity index over productive rearrangements. Not all clones reach the TCRdb copy of this immuneACCESS table, which keeps in-frame sequences only. Checked studies attribute under half of the gap to unresolved V genes and leave the rest unexplained. V and J calls and clone size follow that table, whereas D and trimming were derived from the DNA. For this sample the table gives over 200,000 clones, of which more than 70% were detected only once. The ten largest clones add up to 2.3% of the sample.

What the study reported, not specific to this receptor: How much clinical and demographic metadata was included differed by source and by participant, and the metadata was provided uncurated.

Whole blood was collected in K2EDTA tubes by collaborating institutions according to the institutions' own protocols. Collaborator samples were shipped for TCRbeta analysis as frozen whole blood, isolated PBMCs, or DNA extracted from either sample type. V is clipped by 3 bases and J by 1 base, and the sequence between their germline boundaries is 9 bases long. Taken from cysteine to phenylalanine, the CDR3 has 14 residues. Only CDR3 DNA remains: 42 bases, in frame from the first base. From the germline V gene, CDR1 is MDHEN and CDR2 is SYDVKM. Source material: peripheral blood. This clonotype was obtained from a woman between 45 and 60 years old with acute or convalescent COVID-19. The rearrangement joined TRBV28 to TRBJ1-1; TRBD1 could be the D gene, as 6 bases match. The CDR3 in this case is CASSFDRWNTEAFF. Read as DNA, the sequence is TGTGCCAGCAGTTTTGACAGGTGGAACACTGAAGCTTTCTTT.